Following are 30 T cell receptor beta chains from one sample sequenced in a study of a mutant IDH1 vaccine in newly diagnosed glioma. These receptors lack a known antigen. TCRdb's copy holds only in-frame clones and misses some; the assay was immunoSEQ multiplex PCR. Among some 130,000 clones listed, 80% were seen once. Described time point: week 11, during vaccination. With topical imiquimod, each dose of the vaccine consisted of 300 ug of mutant IDH1 20-mer peptide. The starting material was PBMCs, obtained from a glioma patient whose treatment included an IDH1 peptide vaccine. The receptors were sampled from a man aged 40-55 years with glioma.

V usage is TRBV27 and J usage is TRBJ1-3; D is possibly TRBD1 (5 bases). CDR1 is MNHEY, CDR2 SMNVEV, per germline (reference sequence). There are 15 residues in the CDR3. Trimming cost V 0 bases and J 8 bases, with 14 bases left between them. The CDR3 nucleotides are TGTGCCAGCAGTTTATCGATTTGGGGGGAGCACACCATATATTTT. Its translation: CASSLSIWGEHTIYF.

Only a few counts were recorded for this clone. The rearrangement links TRBV2 to TRBJ2-7; D is uncertain. CDR1 and CDR2 from the germline V gene are SNHLY and FYNNEI. V was cut by 3 bases and J by 5 bases, with 5 bases left in between. CDR3 length: 11 amino acids. CDR3 residues: CASSDRHEQYF. The CDR3 DNA is TGTGCCAGCAGTGACAGGCACGAGCAGTACTTC. The full variable domain, in which reference TRBV2 and TRBJ2-7 provide the parts outside the CDR3, is EPEVTQTPSHQVTQMGQEVILRCVPISNHLYFYWYRQILGQKVEFLVSFYNNEISEKSEIFDDQFSVERPDGSNFTLKIRSTKLEDSAMYFCASSDRHEQYFGPGTRLTVT.

The V and J genes are TRBV13 and TRBJ2-1, with D perhaps given as TRBD1 or TRBD2 (6 bases each). The CDR3 sequence is 16 residues long. Between the trimmed V and J ends, which lost 5 bases and 0 bases, there was a span of 14 bases. CDR1 PRHDT and CDR2 FYEKMQ come from the germline V gene (reference sequence). CDR3 bases: TGTGCCAGCAGCCCGATGGGGGGCAGCTCCTACAATGAGCAGTTCTTC. Its protein product is CASSPMGGSSYNEQFF.

The chain combines TRBV19 with TRBJ2-7, with D possibly being TRBD1 (5 bases). Trimming left V 7 bases short and J 0 bases short, with 13 bases between. Germline-derived CDR1 and CDR2 are LNHDA and SQIVND (reference sequence). CDR3 length: 14 amino acids. The CDR3 protein is CASTTDFFSYEQYF. The DNA for the CDR3 is TGTGCCAGTACGACAGATTTCTTCTCCTACGAGCAGTACTTC.

The J gene is TRBJ2-1, the V gene TRBV27; 10 bases are shared with TRBD1. CDR3 size: 15 residues. Germline CDR1 is MNHEY and CDR2 is SMNVEV (reference sequence). V lost 4 bases and J lost 7; bases outside the gene matches: 7. In DNA, the CDR3 is TGTGCCAGCAGTTCCCCGGGACAGGGGTTTAATGAGCAGTTCTTC. This translates into CASSSPGQGFNEQFF.

About this clone itself: Germline is not matched at one junction end, which may reflect a read error. The chain couples TRBV7-7 to TRBJ2-2; 7 nucleotides match TRBD1. Germline V CDR1 and CDR2: SSHAT, FNYEAQ (reference sequence). The CDR3 has 15 residues. CDR3 DNA: TGTGCTAGCAGCTTAGATTCAGGGGGCACCGGGGAGCTGTTTTTT. Translated: CASSLDSGGTGELFF.

The chain combines TRBV5-6 with TRBJ2-7; D assignment may be TRBD1 or TRBD2 (5 bases each). Germline lookup yields CDR1 SGHDT and CDR2 YYEEEE. This CDR3 contains 13 residues. The V and J ends lost 0 bases and 5 bases respectively, with 9 bases between them. For the CDR3, the DNA is TGTGCCAGCAGCTTGGTGCAGGGAGACGAGCAGTACTTC. Its translation is CASSLVQGDEQYF.

The J gene is TRBJ2-7, the V gene TRBV11-2; 9 nucleotides align to TRBD1. J gave up 1 base and V 0 bases, and 10 bases lay outside the gene matches. The CDR3 sequence is 18 residues long. Per germline, CDR1 SGHAT and CDR2 FQNNGV. The CDR3 reads CASSLEVGQGPLSYEQYF. CDR3 bases: TGTGCCAGCAGCTTAGAGGTAGGACAGGGGCCGTTATCCTACGAGCAGTACTTC.

The chain couples TRBV30 to TRBJ2-5; a weak D match, TRBD1 (6 bases). The end of the DNA aligns better with TRBJ2-7, so the J call may be wrong. The germline gives CDR1 GTSNPN, CDR2 SVGIG (reference sequence). The CDR3 runs 14 residues. In DNA, the CDR3 is TGTGCCTGGAGCCAACAGGGCGACTCCTACGAGCAGTACTTC. It encodes CAWSQQGDSYEQYF.

The genes are TRBV2 and TRBJ1-3; no firm D call. The V end lost 6 bases, the J end lost 4 bases, and 13 bases lay between the germline ends. CDR3 length: 14 amino acids. Germline lookup yields CDR1 SNHLY and CDR2 FYNNEI. CDR3 sequence reads: CASSPESRGNTIYF. DNA of the CDR3: TGTGCCAGCAGCCCCGAATCCAGGGGAAACACCATATATTTT.

This clone has only one observation. The gene calls are TRBV4-1 and TRBJ1-5, with D maybe TRBD1 (5 bases). CDR3 length equals 15 residues. Germline CDR1 is MGHRA and CDR2 is YSYEKL. The V and J ends lost 5 bases and 5 bases respectively, with 16 bases between them. Here the CDR3 DNA reads TGCGCCAGCAGCACTAGCGGGACTGACTATCAGCCCCAGCATTTT. This codes for CASSTSGTDYQPQHF.

The rearrangement joins TRBV19 to TRBJ1-5; D not resolved. This CDR3 contains 13 residues. Trimming cost V 0 bases and J 7 bases, with 7 bases left between them. Looked up from germline, CDR1 is LNHDA and CDR2 is SQIVND (reference sequence). The CDR3 nucleotides are TGTGCCAGTAGTATAGAGCCCAGGCAGCCCCAGCATTTT. Translated: CASSIEPRQPQHF.

The V call is TRBV12-2, the J call TRBJ1-4; TRBD1 was called by the table and not checked on the DNA. TRBV12-2 is labeled a pseudogene. The CDR3 has 14 amino acids. The CDR3 loop reads CASRRRGQVGKLFF. The CDR3, as DNA: TGTGCAAGTCGCCGCAGGGGGCAGGTGGGAAAACTGTTTTTT.

The rearrangement uses TRBV7-2 and TRBJ2-7; D gene ambiguous. The germline V and J ends were trimmed by 7 bases and 0 bases, with 16 bases remaining between them. The germline V gene has CDR1 SGHTA and CDR2 FQGNSA. The CDR3 covers 15 residues. The CDR3 DNA reads TGTGCCAGCACGATAAACAGTTCCCCCTCCTACGAGCAGTACTTC. Translating gives CASTINSSPSYEQYF.

In its sample, this clone was seen once. This chain links TRBV28 with TRBJ2-7; TRBD2 matches 8 bases. Germline V CDR1 and CDR2: MDHEN, SYDVKM. CDR3 length: 13 residues. J lost 6 bases, V lost 11 bases, and 12 bases had no gene match. In DNA form, the CDR3 reads TGTGCCCTTCGGGAGGGTTCCACCGCCGAGCAGTACTTC. It is translated as CALREGSTAEQYF.

The genes are TRBV27 and TRBJ2-3; TRBD1 aligns across 8 bases. This CDR3 has 16 residues. Germline assignment: CDR1 MNHEY and CDR2 SMNVEV (reference sequence). The J segment lost 1 base and the V segment lost 4 bases, leaving 7 bases of the junction unmatched. CDR3 nucleotides: TGTGCCAGCAGTTCGGACAGGGTACCTCGCACAGATACGCAGTATTTT. This translates into CASSSDRVPRTDTQYF.

The chain joins TRBV5-4 to TRBJ1-2; D gene ambiguous. The CDR3 has 15 amino acids. Trimming shortened V by 4 bases and J by 4 bases, and 17 bases separated the two germline ends. Germline V gives CDR1 SGHNT, CDR2 YYREEE (reference sequence). CDR3 coding DNA: TGTGCCAGCAGCCAAGAAGACGGACTATTCTATGGCTACACCTTC. Encoded protein: CASSQEDGLFYGYTF.

The rearrangement uses TRBV19 and TRBJ1-2; D is possibly TRBD1 (5 bases). The germline CDR1 and CDR2 sequences are LNHDA and SQIVND (reference sequence). The CDR3 spans 14 residues. The V end was cut by 3 bases, the J end by 6 bases, with 14 bases between. The chain's CDR3 is CASSILQGVDGYTF. Written as DNA, the CDR3 is TGTGCCAGTAGTATTTTGCAGGGTGTCGATGGCTACACCTTC.

The chain uses TRBV7-9 and TRBJ2-2; 14 nucleotides agree with TRBD2. With V trimmed by 3 bases and J by 0 bases, 3 bases remained unmatched. The germline CDR1 and CDR2 sequences are SEHNR and FQNEAQ (reference sequence). This CDR3 contains 18 residues. The CDR3 is CASSFPTSGGANTGELFF. Here the CDR3 DNA reads TGTGCCAGCAGCTTCCCGACTAGCGGGGGGGCGAACACCGGGGAGCTGTTTTTT.

V is TRBV11-2 and J is TRBJ2-5; D not resolved. The CDR3 has 14 residues. Trimming removed 5 bases at V and 5 bases at J, with 15 bases between. CDR1 and CDR2 from the germline V gene are SGHAT and FQNNGV. CDR3 loop: CASSLYLTRETQYF. The CDR3 region has the DNA TGTGCCAGCAGCCTATACCTTACCCGGGAGACCCAGTACTTC.

This chain uses TRBV12-5 with TRBJ1-2, with unresolved D. Trimming removed 3 bases at V and 8 bases at J, with 19 bases between. CDR3 length equals 15 residues. Germline CDR1 reads LGHNT; CDR2 reads FRNRAP. CDR3 DNA: TGTGCTAGTGGTTTCATGTCGGGCCTATTACAAGGCTACACCTTC. Residues: CASGFMSGLLQGYTF.

The rearrangement joins TRBV11-2 to TRBJ2-1; 10 nucleotides align to TRBD2. V was clipped by 0 bases and J by 5 bases; unmatched bases: 4. Germline CDR1 SGHAT, CDR2 FQNNGV. CDR3 length: 16 residues. The CDR3 coding sequence is TGTGCCAGCAGCTTAGATAACCTAGCGGGGGACAATGAGCAGTTCTTC. Its translation: CASSLDNLAGDNEQFF.

The chain joins TRBV4-3 to TRBJ2-3; 11 nucleotides align to TRBD2. The CDR3 has 17 amino acids. The germline CDR1 and CDR2 sequences are LGHNA and YSLEER. Trimming took 1 base from V and 6 from J; bases not matched to a gene: 9. This chain's CDR3 is CASSQGVYSGRADTQYF. The CDR3 DNA sequence: TGCGCCAGCAGCCAAGGAGTGTATAGCGGGAGGGCCGATACGCAGTATTTT.

The gene calls are TRBV19 and TRBJ2-6; the D is unclear. The CDR3 has 18 residues. Germline-derived CDR1 and CDR2 are LNHDA and SQIVND (reference sequence). Between the trimmed V and J ends, which lost 3 bases and 2 bases, there was a span of 17 bases. The CDR3 is CASSIRPAGRPGANVLTF. DNA for the CDR3: TGTGCCAGTAGTATCCGCCCCGCAGGACGCCCTGGGGCCAACGTCCTGACTTTC. Full variable domain (remainder filled in from reference TRBV19 and TRBJ2-6): DGGITQSPKYLFRKEGQNVTLSCEQNLNHDAMYWYRQDPGQGLRLIYYSQIVNDFQKGDIAEGYSVSREKKESFPLTVTSAQKNPTAFYLCASSIRPAGRPGANVLTFGAGSRLTVL.

This rearrangement joins TRBV5-1 to TRBJ2-3; D gene uncertain. CDR3 length equals 14 residues. Trimming took off 0 bases at V and 5 bases at J, with 10 bases between the two ends. Germline CDR1 is SGHRS and CDR2 is YFSETQ. CDR3 protein: CASSLATSIDTQYF. CDR3 DNA sequence: TGCGCCAGCAGCTTGGCCACATCGATAGATACGCAGTATTTT.

The chain recombines TRBV6-5 with TRBJ1-1, with no clear D. Trimming removed 6 bases at V and 4 bases at J, with 12 bases between. CDR1 and CDR2 (germline): MNHEY, SVGAGI. CDR3 size: 13 residues. The CDR3 sequence: CASRFLAGTEAFF. As DNA, the CDR3 is TGTGCCAGCAGATTCCTGGCTGGCACTGAAGCTTTCTTT.

The CDR3 here is CTSSQARIYGYTF. Written as DNA, the CDR3 is TGCACCAGCAGCCAAGCTCGGATCTATGGCTACACCTTC. This chain joins TRBV1 and TRBJ1-2. TRBV1 is recorded as a pseudogene. The CDR3 runs 13 residues.

This clone was seen a handful of times. CDR3 nucleotide sequence: TGTGCCAGTAGTCCTTGGGGCCTTCACAATGAGCAGTTCTTC. Amino acid sequence: CASSPWGLHNEQFF. The chain combines TRBV19 with TRBJ2-1, with TRBD1 as a possible D gene (5 bases). Trimming took 5 bases from V and 5 from J, leaving 13 bases between them. Looked up from germline, CDR1 is LNHDA and CDR2 is SQIVND (reference sequence). The CDR3 sequence is 14 residues long.

J is TRBJ2-2 and V is TRBV7-2, with 7 bases that match TRBD1. Germline CDR1 is SGHTA and CDR2 is FQGNSA. Trimming removed 4 bases from V and 4 bases from J; junction bases left unmatched: 3. This CDR3 is 14 amino acids long. The CDR3 nucleotides are TGTGCCAGCAGCTCGACAGGGTTCACCGGGGAGCTGTTTTTT. It is translated as CASSSTGFTGELFF.

The V and J genes are TRBV7-9 and TRBJ1-4, with D perhaps matching TRBD1 (5 bases). CDR1 and CDR2 (germline): SEHNR, FQNEAQ (reference sequence). The length of the CDR3 is 17 residues. The germline V and J ends were trimmed by 5 bases and 3 bases, with 19 bases remaining between them. DNA for the CDR3: TGTGCCAGCAGCCAGGGATGGGAGGGCGAGCCTAATGAAAAACTGTTTTTT. As protein: CASSQGWEGEPNEKLFF.